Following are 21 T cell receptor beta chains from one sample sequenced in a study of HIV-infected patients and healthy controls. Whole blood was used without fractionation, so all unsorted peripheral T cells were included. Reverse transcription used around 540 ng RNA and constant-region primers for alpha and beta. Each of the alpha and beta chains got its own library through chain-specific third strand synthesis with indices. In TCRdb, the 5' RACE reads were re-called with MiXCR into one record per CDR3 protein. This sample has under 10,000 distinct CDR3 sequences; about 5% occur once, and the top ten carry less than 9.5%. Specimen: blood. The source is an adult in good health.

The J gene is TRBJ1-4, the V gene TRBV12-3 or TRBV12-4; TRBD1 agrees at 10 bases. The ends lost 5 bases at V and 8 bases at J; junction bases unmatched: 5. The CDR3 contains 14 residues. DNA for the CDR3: TGTGCCAGCAGTCCCGACAGGGGGCGGGAAAAACTGTTTTTT. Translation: CASSPDRGREKLFF.

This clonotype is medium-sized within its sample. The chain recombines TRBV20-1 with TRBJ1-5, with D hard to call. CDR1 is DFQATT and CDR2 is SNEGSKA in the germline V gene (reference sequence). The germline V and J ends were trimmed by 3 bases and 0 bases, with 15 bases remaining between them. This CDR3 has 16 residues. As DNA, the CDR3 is TGCAGTGCTAGCCGATCCTTTGGGAGTAGCAATCAGCCCCAGCATTTT. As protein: CSASRSFGSSNQPQHF.

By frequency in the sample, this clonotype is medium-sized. Here the CDR3 reads CASSYSGTGSNEQYF. The CDR3 DNA follows: TGTGCCAGCAGTTACTCTGGGACAGGGAGTAACGAGCAGTACTTC. The J gene is TRBJ2-7, the V gene TRBV6-6; 9 bases align to TRBD1. Germline assignment: CDR1 MNHNY and CDR2 SVGAGI (reference sequence). The CDR3 is 15 amino acids. With 0 bases clipped from V and 5 bases from J, the junction kept 5 bases outside the gene matches.

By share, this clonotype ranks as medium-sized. The CDR3 DNA sequence: TGTGCCAGCAGTTCGCCGGGACAGGGAGCAAATGAGCAGTTCTTC. Encoded protein: CASSSPGQGANEQFF. The rearrangement uses TRBV6-2 or TRBV6-3 and TRBJ2-1, with 9 nucleotides matching TRBD1. Germline CDR1 MNHEY, CDR2 SVGEGT. Unmatched junction bases numbered 8, after V lost 4 bases and J lost 7 bases. The CDR3 length is 15 residues.

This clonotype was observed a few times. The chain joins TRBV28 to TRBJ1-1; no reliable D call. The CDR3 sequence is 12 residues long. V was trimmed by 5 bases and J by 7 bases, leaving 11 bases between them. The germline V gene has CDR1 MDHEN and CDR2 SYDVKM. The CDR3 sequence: CASSRGLLEAFF. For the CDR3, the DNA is TGTGCCAGCAGTCGTGGCCTCCTTGAAGCTTTCTTT.

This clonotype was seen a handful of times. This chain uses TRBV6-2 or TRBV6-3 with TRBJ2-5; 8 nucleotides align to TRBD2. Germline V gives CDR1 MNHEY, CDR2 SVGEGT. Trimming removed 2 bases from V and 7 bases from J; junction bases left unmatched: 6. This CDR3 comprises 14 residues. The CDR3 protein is CASSYEGLVGTQYF. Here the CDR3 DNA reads TGTGCCAGCAGTTACGAGGGACTAGTGGGGACCCAGTACTTC.

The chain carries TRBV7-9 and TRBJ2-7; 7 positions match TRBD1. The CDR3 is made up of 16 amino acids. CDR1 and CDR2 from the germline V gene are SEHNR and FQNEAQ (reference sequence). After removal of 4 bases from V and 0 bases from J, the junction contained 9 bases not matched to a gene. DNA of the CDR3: TGTGCCAGCAGCTCCCGACCGGGACAGAGCTCCTACGAGCAGTACTTC. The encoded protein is CASSSRPGQSSYEQYF.

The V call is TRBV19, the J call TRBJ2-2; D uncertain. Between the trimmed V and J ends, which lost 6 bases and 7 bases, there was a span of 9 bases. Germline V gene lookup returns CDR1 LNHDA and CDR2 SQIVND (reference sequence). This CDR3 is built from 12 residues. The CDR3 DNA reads TGTGCCAGTAGCAGTGAAGTCGGGGAGCTGTTTTTT. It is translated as CASSSEVGELFF.

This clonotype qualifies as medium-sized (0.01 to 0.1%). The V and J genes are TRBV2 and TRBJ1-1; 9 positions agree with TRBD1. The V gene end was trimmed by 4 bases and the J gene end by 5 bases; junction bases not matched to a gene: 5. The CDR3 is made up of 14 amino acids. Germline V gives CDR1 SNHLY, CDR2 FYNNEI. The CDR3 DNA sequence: TGTGCCAGCAGTGCACAGGGGGCGCAGACTGAAGCTTTCTTT. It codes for CASSAQGAQTEAFF.

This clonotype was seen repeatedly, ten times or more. Here the CDR3 DNA reads TGTGCCAGCAGCTTGGGTACTAGCGGGAGGACAGATACGCAGTATTTT. This encodes CASSLGTSGRTDTQYF. V gene TRBV7-9 combines with J gene TRBJ2-3, with TRBD2 matching 12 bases. The V gene's germline CDR1 is SEHNR and CDR2 FQNEAQ (reference sequence). This CDR3 has 16 amino acids. V lost 3 bases to trimming and J lost 3 bases; unmatched junction nucleotides: 4.

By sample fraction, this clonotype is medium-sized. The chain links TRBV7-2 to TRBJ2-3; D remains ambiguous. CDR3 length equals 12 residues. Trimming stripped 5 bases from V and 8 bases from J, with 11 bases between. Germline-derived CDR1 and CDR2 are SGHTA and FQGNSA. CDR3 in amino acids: CASSPLDTTQYF. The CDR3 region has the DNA TGTGCCAGCAGCCCCCTCGACACTACGCAGTATTTT.

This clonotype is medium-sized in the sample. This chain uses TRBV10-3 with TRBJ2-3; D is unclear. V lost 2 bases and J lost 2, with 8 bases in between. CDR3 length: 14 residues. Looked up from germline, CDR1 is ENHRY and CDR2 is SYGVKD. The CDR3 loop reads CAISEGQDTDTQYF. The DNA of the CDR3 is TGTGCCATCAGTGAGGGGCAGGACACAGATACGCAGTATTTT.

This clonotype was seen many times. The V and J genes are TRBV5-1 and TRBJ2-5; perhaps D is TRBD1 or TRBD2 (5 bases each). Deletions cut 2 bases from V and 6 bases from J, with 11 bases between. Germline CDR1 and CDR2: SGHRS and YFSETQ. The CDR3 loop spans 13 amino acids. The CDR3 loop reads CASSFLGPQTQYF. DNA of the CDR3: TGCGCCAGCAGCTTTCTGGGACCACAGACCCAGTACTTC.

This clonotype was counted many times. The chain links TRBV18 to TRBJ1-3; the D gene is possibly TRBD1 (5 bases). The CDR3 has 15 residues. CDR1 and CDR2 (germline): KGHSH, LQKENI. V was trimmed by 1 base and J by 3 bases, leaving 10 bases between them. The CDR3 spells CASSPRWGLGNTIYF. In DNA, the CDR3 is TGTGCCAGCTCACCACGGTGGGGCCTTGGAAACACCATATATTTT.

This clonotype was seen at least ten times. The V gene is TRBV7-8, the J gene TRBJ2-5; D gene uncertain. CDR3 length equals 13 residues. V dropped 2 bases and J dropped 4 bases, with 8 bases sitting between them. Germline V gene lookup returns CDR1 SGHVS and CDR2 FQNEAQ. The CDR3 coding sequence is TGTGCCAGCAGCTTATTCCAGACAGAGACCCAGTACTTC. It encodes CASSLFQTETQYF. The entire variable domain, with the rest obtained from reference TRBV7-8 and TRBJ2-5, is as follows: GAGVSQSPRYKVAKRGQDVALRCDPISGHVSLFWYQQALGQGPEFLTYFQNEAQLDKSGLPSDRFFAERPEGSVSTLKIQRTQQEDSAVYLCASSLFQTETQYFGPGTRLLVL.

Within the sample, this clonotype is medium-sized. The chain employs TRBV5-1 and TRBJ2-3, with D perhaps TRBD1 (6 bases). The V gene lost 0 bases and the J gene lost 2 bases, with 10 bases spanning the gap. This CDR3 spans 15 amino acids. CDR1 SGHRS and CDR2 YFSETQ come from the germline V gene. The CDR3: CASSLDSGDTDTQYF. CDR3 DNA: TGCGCCAGCAGCTTGGACTCAGGGGACACAGATACGCAGTATTTT. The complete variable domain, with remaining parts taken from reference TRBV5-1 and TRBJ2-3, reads KAGVTQTPRYLIKTRGQQVTLSCSPISGHRSVSWYQQTPGQGLQFLFEYFSETQRNKGNFPGRFSGRQFSNSRSEMNVSTLELGDSALYLCASSLDSGDTDTQYFGPGTRLTVL.

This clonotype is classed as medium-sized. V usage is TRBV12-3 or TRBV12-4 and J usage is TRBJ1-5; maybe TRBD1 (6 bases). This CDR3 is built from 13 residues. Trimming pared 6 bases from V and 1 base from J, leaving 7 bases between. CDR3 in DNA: TGTGCCAGCAGAACAGGGAGCAATCAGCCCCAGCATTTT. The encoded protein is CASRTGSNQPQHF.

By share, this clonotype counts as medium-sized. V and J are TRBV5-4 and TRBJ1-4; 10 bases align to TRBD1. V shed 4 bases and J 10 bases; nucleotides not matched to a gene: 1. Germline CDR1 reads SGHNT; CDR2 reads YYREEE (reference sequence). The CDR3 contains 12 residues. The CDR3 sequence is CASSRTGGKLFF. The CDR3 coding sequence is TGTGCCAGCAGCCGGACAGGGGGAAAACTGTTTTTT.

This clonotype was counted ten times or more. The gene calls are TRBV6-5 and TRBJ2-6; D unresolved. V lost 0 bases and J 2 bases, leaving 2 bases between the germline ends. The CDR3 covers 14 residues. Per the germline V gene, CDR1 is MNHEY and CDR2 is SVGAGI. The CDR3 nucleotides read TGTGCCAGCAGTTACTCGACTGGGGCCAACGTCCTGACTTTC. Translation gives CASSYSTGANVLTF.

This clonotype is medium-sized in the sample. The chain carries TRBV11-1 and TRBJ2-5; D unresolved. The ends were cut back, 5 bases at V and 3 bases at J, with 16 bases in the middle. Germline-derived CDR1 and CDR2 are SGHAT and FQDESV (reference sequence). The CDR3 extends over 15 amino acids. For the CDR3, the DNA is TGTGCCAGCAGCGATCGGCGGCAACCCGAAGAGACCCAGTACTTC. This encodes CASSDRRQPEETQYF.

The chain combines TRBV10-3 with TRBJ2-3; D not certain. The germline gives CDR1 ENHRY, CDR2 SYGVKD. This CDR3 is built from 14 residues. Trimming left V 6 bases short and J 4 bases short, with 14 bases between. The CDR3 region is CAIRPGSSADTQYF. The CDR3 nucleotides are TGTGCCATCAGGCCGGGTTCGAGCGCAGATACGCAGTATTTT.